The sequence of this TCR beta chain was determined in a study of CD8+ T cells in alopecia areata. Extraction and reverse transcription of RNA yielded cDNA as the sequencing template. Measured with immunoSEQ multiplex PCR; TCRdb has only the in-frame clones, and not every one. The sample has some 130,000 clones, around 49% seen once. V was cut by 3 bases and J by 6 bases, with 20 bases left in between. This CDR3 has 16 residues. CDR1 and CDR2 from the germline V gene are SGHAT and FQNNGV. Sequences were derived from CD8+ T cells sorted from blood, sampled at week 0. V and J are TRBV11-2 and TRBJ1-2; D unclear. The receptor was derived from a human donor with alopecia areata. CDR3 region: CASSFRGSLGLHGYTF. CDR3 nucleotide sequence: TGTGCCAGCAGCTTCAGAGGGAGCCTCGGATTGCATGGCTACACCTTC.